The rows below give T cell receptor beta chains drawn from one sample of a study of shared clonotypes between healthy human individuals. Clones were sequenced by immunoSEQ multiplex PCR, and TCRdb holds only the in-frame ones, with some missing. There are roughly 2.5 million clones in the sample; approximately 92% occur only once, and roughly 0.15% lies in the top ten. The sequencing input was naive CD4+ T cells sorted from blood. The receptors originated from a man younger than 35 in good health. Both conserved end residues are part of each CDR3. The order of the fields is clone size, J gene, D gene, V gene, CDR3 DNA, CDR3 protein. D genes are given only for firm matches. Not every row has a clone size; where given, it reads once, few, many or a size class.

>once|TRBJ1-1|TRBD1|TRBV11-2
TGTGCCAGCACCGCCCTGACGACAGGGTTAACCACTGAAGCTTTCTTT
CASTALTTGLTTEAFF
>NA|TRBJ1-3|NA|TRBV28
TGTGCCAGCAGTTCCTCACTGTTCTCTGGAAACACCATATATTTT
CASSSSLFSGNTIYF
>NA|TRBJ2-1|NA|TRBV4-1
TGCGCCAGCAGCCAACCCTTACAGTACAATGAGCAGTTCTTC
CASSQPLQYNEQFF
>NA|TRBJ1-1|NA|TRBV5-1
TGCGCCAGCAGCTTGGCCTGGGTCGGACAGAACACTGAAGCTTTCTTT
CASSLAWVGQNTEAFF
>few|TRBJ1-5|NA|TRBV5-1
TGCGCCAGCAGCTTGGACAGCCCTAGCAATCAGCCCCAGCATTTT
CASSLDSPSNQPQHF
>once|TRBJ1-1|TRBD1|TRBV6-6
TGTGCCAGCAGCAGGGGGCGGGGAACTGAAGCTTTCTTT
CASSRGRGTEAFF
>few|TRBJ1-6|NA|TRBV10-3
TGTGCCATTGCAGGGATTTCGGATTCACCCCTCCACTTT
CAIAGISDSPLHF
>NA|TRBJ1-3|NA|TRBV7-2
TGTGCCAGCAGCTTAGAGGGGGTTAGCTCTGGAAACACCATATATTTT
CASSLEGVSSGNTIYF
>NA|TRBJ2-2|NA|TRBV6-5
TGTGCCAGCAGTTACTCTGGGAAGGTGGACACCGGGGAGCTGTTTTTT
CASSYSGKVDTGELFF
>NA|TRBJ1-6|NA|TRBV28
TGTGCCAGCAGTTTACGCGGGATTCGGGTTCGGCCCCTCCACTTT
CASSLRGIRVRPLHF
>NA|TRBJ2-7|TRBD2|TRBV28
TGTGCCAGCAGTTTGGTGGCTAGCGGGGCCTACGAGCAGTACTTC
CASSLVASGAYEQYF
>once|TRBJ2-1|NA|TRBV2
TGTGCCAGCAGTGAAGGTGGGGCTGACAATGAGCAGTTCTTC
CASSEGGADNEQFF
>NA|TRBJ1-2|NA|TRBV20-1
TGCAGTGCTAGAGGGAGAAGTGGCTACACCTTC
CSARGRSGYTF
>NA|TRBJ1-6|TRBD1|TRBV6-5
TGTGCCAGCAGTTTGTTACAGGGGAATTCACCCCTCCACTTT
CASSLLQGNSPLHF
>NA|TRBJ1-2|TRBD1|TRBV5-1
TGCGCCAGCAGCTCCGGGACAGGCTACCCCTGGGGCTACACCTTC
CASSSGTGYPWGYTF
>NA|TRBJ2-4|NA|TRBV19
TGTGCCAGTAGTCAAACTGCCCTAGCCAAAAACATTCAGTACTTC
CASSQTALAKNIQYF
>NA|TRBJ1-2|NA|TRBV7-8
TGTGCCAGCAGCTTAGCTGGGAACTATGGCTACACCTTC
CASSLAGNYGYTF
>NA|TRBJ1-5|NA|TRBV20-1
TGCAGTGCTTCAGGGGATCAGCCCCAGCATTTT
CSASGDQPQHF
>NA|TRBJ1-1|NA|TRBV6-6
TGTGCCAGCATTGTTTTCGGTAGCACTGAAGCTTTCTTT
CASIVFGSTEAFF
>NA|TRBJ2-3|NA|TRBV4-3
TGCGCCAGCAGCCCCAAGGATACGCAGTATTTT
CASSPKDTQYF
>NA|TRBJ2-7|NA|TRBV7-2
TGTGCCAGCAGCTTAGTGGGGACTGGGGCCTACGAGCAGTACTTC
CASSLVGTGAYEQYF
>NA|TRBJ1-1|TRBD1|TRBV11-2
TGTGCCAGCAGCGCCTTTGGGGACAGGGCTCGGGACACTGAAGCTTTCTTT
CASSAFGDRARDTEAFF
>NA|TRBJ2-2|NA|TRBV7-8
TGTGCCAGCAGCCCCGAGGGGGGGCCCACCGGGGAGCTGTTTTTT
CASSPEGGPTGELFF
>NA|TRBJ2-7|NA|TRBV11-2
TGTGCCAGCAGCTTAGATCCATACATGCACGAGCAGTACTTC
CASSLDPYMHEQYF
>NA|TRBJ1-2|TRBD1|TRBV29-1
TGCAGCGTGGCATTACAGGGGGCGGATGGCTACACCTTC
CSVALQGADGYTF
>NA|TRBJ2-5|NA|TRBV7-2
TGTGCCAGCAGCCCCTGGACTACTCAAGAGACCCAGTACTTC
CASSPWTTQETQYF
>NA|TRBJ2-6|NA|TRBV6-5
TGTGCCAGCAGCCTTTCTGGGGCCAACGTCCTGACTTTC
CASSLSGANVLTF
>NA|TRBJ2-2|NA|TRBV5-1
TGCGCCAGCAGCTTGCGGGTGGACAGCGAAGTGACCGGGGAGCTGTTTTTT
CASSLRVDSEVTGELFF
>NA|TRBJ1-1|TRBD1|TRBV6-1
TGTGCCAGCAGAGGGGGCGAAGGTGAAGCTTTCTTT
CASRGGEGEAFF
>few|TRBJ1-1|NA|TRBV30
TGTGCCTGGAGTAAGGTGAGGGGCACTGAAGCTTTCTTT
CAWSKVRGTEAFF
>NA|TRBJ2-7|NA|TRBV7-8
TGTGCCAGCAGTTTTACCCGCACCTACGAGCAGTACTTC
CASSFTRTYEQYF
>NA|TRBJ1-3|NA|TRBV6-5
TGTGCCAGCAGTTACTCCACAGCTGGAAACACCATATATTTT
CASSYSTAGNTIYF
>NA|TRBJ2-7|TRBD2|TRBV2
TGTGCCAGCGGGGGGGACCATACCTACGAGCAGTACTTC
CASGGDHTYEQYF
>NA|TRBJ2-7|TRBD2|TRBV10-2
TGCGCCAGCAGTGTGGCTAGCGGGGGCGGGGAGCAGTACTTC
CASSVASGGGEQYF
>NA|TRBJ2-5|NA|TRBV2
TGTGCCAGCAGTCTTGAGACCCAGTACTTC
CASSLETQYF
>NA|TRBJ2-1|TRBD2|TRBV9
TGTGCCAGCAGCGGGGGACTAGCGCTTTGGGATGAGCAGTTCTTC
CASSGGLALWDEQFF
>NA|TRBJ2-1|TRBD1|TRBV28
TGTGCCAGCAGCCCTACCCAGGGGGCTGTTACCTACAATGAGCAGTTCTTC
CASSPTQGAVTYNEQFF
>once|TRBJ1-2|NA|TRBV15
TGTGCCACCAGCAGAGGGACGCAACTGGGAGTCTATGGCTACACCTTC
CATSRGTQLGVYGYTF
>NA|TRBJ2-3|NA|TRBV5-4
TGTGCCAGCAGCCCCTTTCTGGGGACAGATACGCAGTATTTT
CASSPFLGTDTQYF
>NA|TRBJ1-1|TRBD1|TRBV5-1
TGCGCCAGCAACAGGGGTGCCGTGGAGAACACTGAAGCTTTCTTT
CASNRGAVENTEAFF
>NA|TRBJ1-2|NA|TRBV5-4
TGTGCCAGCGGTTACAGCGAGGGCAGCTATGGCTACACCTTC
CASGYSEGSYGYTF
>NA|TRBJ2-7|NA|TRBV7-9
TGTGCCAGCAGCTTATCAGGGGCAGGGTCCTACGAGCAGTACTTC
CASSLSGAGSYEQYF
>NA|TRBJ2-2|NA|TRBV5-1
TGCGCCAGCAGCTTTCCCATGGACGGGGAGCTGTTTTTT
CASSFPMDGELFF
>NA|TRBJ2-3|NA|TRBV9
TGTGCCAGCAGCCTCACCAGGCTAGTGTCCACAGATACGCAGTATTTT
CASSLTRLVSTDTQYF
>once|TRBJ1-2|NA|TRBV7-2
TGTGCCAGCAGCTACAGGAACTATGGCTACACCTTC
CASSYRNYGYTF
>NA|TRBJ1-2|NA|TRBV25-1
TGTGCCAGCAGTGACGCAGGGAGGGATGGCTACACCTTC
CASSDAGRDGYTF
>few|TRBJ1-1|NA|TRBV30
TGTGCCTGGAGTTATTTACGGGGCACTGAAGCTTTCTTT
CAWSYLRGTEAFF
>NA|TRBJ1-4|NA|TRBV9
TGTGCCAGCAGCGCTTCGACAGCAACTAATGAAAAACTGTTTTTT
CASSASTATNEKLFF
>NA|TRBJ2-6|NA|TRBV19
TGTGCCAGTAGTACCCCCGCCGGGAGAACTCCCTCCTCTGGGGCCAACGTCCTGACTTTC
CASSTPAGRTPSSGANVLTF
>NA|TRBJ1-4|NA|TRBV30
TGTGCCTGGAGTAGGCCCAATGAAAAACTGTTTTTT
CAWSRPNEKLFF
>NA|TRBJ1-1|TRBD1|TRBV5-1
TGCGCCAGCAGCCCGAACAGGGGGACGGGTCGGGACACTGAAGCTTTCTTT
CASSPNRGTGRDTEAFF
>NA|TRBJ2-1|NA|TRBV5-4
TGTGCCAGCAGCTTGGTGGGGAGCTCCTACAATGAGCAGTTCTTC
CASSLVGSSYNEQFF
>once|TRBJ2-7|NA|TRBV7-2
TGTGCCAGCAGCTTAGTCGGTCGGCCCTACGAGCAGTACTTC
CASSLVGRPYEQYF
>NA|TRBJ2-7|TRBD2|TRBV6-1
TGTGCCAGCGACGCTAGCGGCTCCTACGAGCAGTACTTC
CASDASGSYEQYF
>NA|TRBJ1-4|TRBD1|TRBV6-1
TGTGCCAGCAGTGAAGGCGGAGGGGGCGCGGGAAAACTGTTTTTT
CASSEGGGGAGKLFF
>NA|TRBJ2-7|NA|TRBV7-2
TGTGCCAGCAGCTTTCTCGCGGGCTCCTACGAGCAGTACTTC
CASSFLAGSYEQYF
>NA|TRBJ2-7|TRBD2|TRBV11-2
TGTGCCAGCAGCTTTACCCGGGAGGGCCGCGAGCAGTACTTC
CASSFTREGREQYF
>NA|TRBJ2-2|TRBD1|TRBV19
TGTGCCAGCGGTACGGGACAGGGGAGATCCACCGGGGAGCTGTTTTTT
CASGTGQGRSTGELFF
>NA|TRBJ1-4|NA|TRBV19
TGTGCCAGTAGTATAGACAGGGCCGAAAAACTGTTTTTT
CASSIDRAEKLFF
>NA|TRBJ2-3|NA|TRBV30
TGTGCCTGGAGTGTACAGCGGGTCGGCGCAGATACGCAGTATTTT
CAWSVQRVGADTQYF